Shown below are 20 T cell receptor beta chains from a single sample sequenced in a study of tumor-infiltrating lymphocytes in primary liver carcinoma. Total RNA and DNA came together from roughly 20-30 mg of bulk tissue without cell sorting. Constant-region priming of around 500 ng total RNA yielded TCR beta cDNA. ARM-PCR was slightly modified, and three nested multiplex PCR rounds with it gave rise to the TCR beta libraries. A C-beta reverse primer and TRBV1-TRBV30 forward primers served in each of the first two PCR rounds, at around 10 cycles apiece. TCRdb re-derived calls from the multiplex PCR reads in MiXCR, one entry per CDR3 protein. This table holds approximately 110,000 distinct CDR3 sequences, about 59% found once. Sample: liver tumor tissue from sampling region 1. Subset denoted: tumor region T1, superior pole. All receptors derive from a woman aged 60-75 years with primary liver carcinoma and hepatitis B virus infection.

A remark on this clonotype: It may be a read error: a sequence one base away is much more abundant. The rearrangement links TRBV11-3 to TRBJ2-2, with D possibly matching TRBD2 (6 bases). The length of the CDR3 is 17 residues. Germline V gene lookup returns CDR1 SGHNT and CDR2 YENEEA. This CDR3 reads CASSSSASAFNTGELLF. In DNA, the CDR3 is TGTGCCAGCAGCTCAAGTGCTAGCGCCTTTAACACCGGGGAGCTGCTTTTT. The full variable domain, its missing parts supplied by reference TRBV11-3 and TRBJ2-2, is EAGVVQSPRYKIIEKKQPVAFWCNPISGHNTLYWYLQNLGQGPELLIRYENEEAVDDSQLPKDRFSAERLKGVDSTLKIQPAELGDSAVYLCASSSSASAFNTGELLFGEGSRLTVL.

In the case of this clonotype: With a much larger clone just one base away, this may be a read error. The chain combines TRBV6-1 with TRBJ2-1, with TRBD2 identical over 8 bases. This CDR3 is 15 amino acids long. The V gene's germline CDR1 is MNHNS and CDR2 SASEGT. CDR3 loop: CASSELAGSFNEQFF. The DNA for the CDR3 is TGTGCCAGCAGTGAACTAGCGGGCTCCTTCAATGAGCAGTTCTTC.

This clonotype was counted once. One junction end disagrees with the germline gene, perhaps due to a read error. CDR3 protein: CACSLLNEQFF. The CDR3 region has the DNA TGTGCCTGCAGCTTATTGAATGAGCAGTTTTTC. This chain connects TRBV11-3 to TRBJ2-1; D is undetermined. This CDR3 contains 11 residues. Germline CDR1 SGHNT, CDR2 YENEEA. Looking up the rest from reference TRBV11-3 and TRBJ2-1 gives the full variable domain: EAGVVQSPRYKIIEKKQPVAFWCNPISGHNTLYWYLQNLGQGPELLIRYENEEAVDDSQLPKDRFSAERLKGVDSTLKIQPAELGDSAVYLCACSLLNEQFFGPGTRLTVL.

This clonotype has at least ten counts. V and J are TRBV6-5 and TRBJ2-1, with D possibly being TRBD2 (6 bases). Germline CDR1 is MNHEY and CDR2 is SVGAGI. Trimming took 7 bases from V and 5 from J, leaving 15 bases between them. The CDR3 runs to 14 residues. In DNA form, the CDR3 reads TGTGCCAGCACCCCCTGGGGCGGGGACAATGAGCAGTTCTTC. As protein: CASTPWGGDNEQFF.

As concerns this clonotype: It may be a read error: a sequence one base away is much more abundant. The chain recombines TRBV6-1 with TRBJ2-3; D gene uncertain. The CDR3 consists of 12 residues. Deletions cut 2 bases from V and 7 bases from J, with 7 bases between. Germline CDR1 reads MNHNS; CDR2 reads SASEGT. CDR3 protein: CASSERWYTQYF. For the CDR3, the DNA is TGTGCCAGCAGTGAAAGGTGGTATACGCAGTATTTT.

In the case of this clonotype: The CDR3 does not end in the conserved phenylalanine or tryptophan, so this is likely a read error. This chain joins TRBV11-2 and TRBJ2-1; D possibly corresponds to TRBD2 (5 bases). The CDR3 loop spans 15 amino acids. CDR1 and CDR2 (germline): SGHAT, FQNNGV. Here the CDR3 DNA reads TGTGCCAGCAGCCCCGGGATTAACTCCTACAATAAGCAGTTCCTC. Translation gives CASSPGINSYNKQFL.

There are many counts of this clonotype. This sequence may be a read error, since a much larger clone differs from it by one base. The gene calls are TRBV11-2 and TRBJ1-2; 7 bases agree with TRBD1. With V trimmed by 0 bases and J by 5 bases, 6 bases remained unmatched. CDR3 size: 15 residues. CDR1 is SGHAT, CDR2 FQNNGV, per germline. In DNA form, the CDR3 reads TGTGCCAGCAGCTTAGATGGGGACAGCGAATATGGCTACACCTTC. This sequence encodes CASSLDGDSEYGYTF.

Remarks on this clonotype: The junction departs from germline at one end; a sequencing error may be responsible. The chain combines TRBV11-2 with TRBJ2-5; 9 positions match TRBD2. The CDR3 contains 16 residues. CDR1 is SGHAT and CDR2 is FQNNGV in the germline V gene. CDR3: CASNYSRDSGRETQYF. In DNA, the CDR3 is TGTGCGAGCAACTACTCCCGTGATAGCGGGAGAGAGACCCAGTACTTC.

Comment on this clonotype: At one of its ends the junction is not consistent with the germline gene, which may arise from a read error. The chain employs TRBV5-1 and TRBJ1-1, with 7 bases lining up with TRBD1. Germline loops: CDR1 SGHRS, CDR2 YFSETQ. CDR3 length: 14 residues. CDR3: CASSPGTAYAEAFF. CDR3 bases: TGCGCCAGCAGCCCTGGGACAGCGTACGCTGAGGCTTTCTTT. Complete variable domain (other parts from reference TRBV5-1 and TRBJ1-1): KAGVTQTPRYLIKTRGQQVTLSCSPISGHRSVSWYQQTPGQGLQFLFEYFSETQRNKGNFPGRFSGRQFSNSRSEMNVSTLELGDSALYLCASSPGTAYAEAFFGQGTRLTVV.

A remark on this clonotype: A read error may produce the germline difference seen at one junction end. The chain joins TRBV11-2 to TRBJ1-6, with TRBD1 identical over 9 bases. CDR1 and CDR2 from the germline V gene are SGHAT and FQNNGV. The CDR3 has 15 amino acids. Written as DNA, the CDR3 is TGTGCCAGCAGCTTAGGTTGGACAGGGGAGTCACCCCCCCACTTT. This sequence encodes CASSLGWTGESPPHF.

This clonotype was picked up one time. One end of the junction is discordant with germline, which a read error may explain. This sequence joins TRBV11-2 and TRBJ2-5; no clear D gene. The germline gives CDR1 SGHAT, CDR2 FQNNGV. There are 15 residues in the CDR3. CDR3 sequence reads: CVSSLVSRSAETQYF. CDR3 DNA: TGTGTCAGCAGCTTAGTGTCTAGATCCGCAGAGACCCAGTACTTT. Full variable domain (remainder filled in from reference TRBV11-2 and TRBJ2-5): EAGVAQSPRYKIIEKRQSVAFWCNPISGHATLYWYQQILGQGPKLLIQFQNNGVVDDSQLPKDRFSAERLKGVDSTLKIQPAKLEDSAVYLCVSSLVSRSAETQYFGPGTRLLVL.

This clonotype occurred a few times. One base away lies a much larger clone, so this may be a sequencing read error. The gene calls are TRBV12-3 or TRBV12-4 and TRBJ2-7, with D possibly matching TRBD2 (6 bases). The V end was cut by 1 base, the J end by 0 bases, with 19 bases between. The CDR3 sequence is 18 residues long. The CDR3 nucleotides read TGTGCCAGCAGTTTAGGAGACAGACTAGTAGTCAGCTCCTACGAGCAGTACTTC. Residues: CASSLGDRLVVSSYEQYF.

The rearrangement uses TRBV24-1 and TRBJ2-1, with unresolved D. Germline assignment: CDR1 KGHDR and CDR2 SFDVKD. There are 14 residues in the CDR3. V was cut by 3 bases and J by 5 bases, with 10 bases left in between. The CDR3 protein is CATSDGDNNNEQFF. For the CDR3, the DNA is TGTGCCACCAGTGATGGTGACAATAACAATGAGCAGTTCTTC.

The V gene is TRBV7-9, the J gene TRBJ2-3; 8 nucleotides agree with TRBD2. CDR1 is SEHNR and CDR2 is FQNEAQ in the germline V gene (reference sequence). With 5 bases clipped from V and 3 bases from J, the junction kept 10 bases outside the gene matches. This CDR3 spans 16 amino acids. The CDR3 sequence: CASSTRLGGRTDTQYF. The CDR3 DNA reads as TGTGCCAGCAGCACCAGACTAGGCGGGAGGACAGATACGCAGTATTTT.

This clonotype was recorded a few times. The chain uses TRBV6-5 and TRBJ2-7; a weak D match, TRBD1 (5 bases). V lost 6 bases and J lost 4, with 19 bases in between. The CDR3 totals 15 residues. Germline CDR1 and CDR2: MNHEY and SVGAGI. CDR3 coding DNA: TGTGCCAGCAGCTACACAAGAGAACAGGCTTACGAGCAGTACTTC. Protein sequence: CASSYTREQAYEQYF.

This clonotype has ten or more counts. This sequence joins TRBV6-5 and TRBJ2-1; 11 nucleotides align to TRBD1. The CDR3 contains 16 residues. The junction had 7 bases not matched to a gene; V was cut back by 2 bases and J by 7 bases. Germline V gives CDR1 MNHEY, CDR2 SVGAGI. CDR3: CASSYPGQGARNEQFF. In DNA, the CDR3 is TGTGCCAGCAGTTACCCAGGACAGGGGGCGCGGAATGAGCAGTTCTTC.

As regards this clonotype: This may come from a read error, since a much larger clone is one base off. The chain employs TRBV7-9 and TRBJ2-5; TRBD1 is a possible D gene (6 bases). CDR3 size: 14 residues. Germline assignment: CDR1 SEHNR and CDR2 FQNEAQ (reference sequence). This CDR3 reads CVSSPDRTQETQYF. Written as DNA, the CDR3 is TGTGTCAGCAGCCCCGACAGGACTCAAGAGACCCAGTACTTC.

The J gene is TRBJ2-5, the V gene TRBV5-1; the match to TRBD1 covers 8 bases. After removal of 4 bases from V and 5 bases from J, the junction contained 7 bases not matched to a gene. Germline CDR1 SGHRS, CDR2 YFSETQ. CDR3 length: 14 amino acids. DNA of the CDR3: TGCGCCAGCAGCCTGGGACAGGCCCGGGAGACCCAGTACTTC. It specifies CASSLGQARETQYF.

The chain combines TRBV11-3 with TRBJ2-1, with 10 bases matching TRBD2. The germline gives CDR1 SGHNT, CDR2 YENEEA. The CDR3 contains 16 residues. The V gene end was trimmed by 1 base and the J gene end by 16 bases; junction bases not matched to a gene: 16. CDR3 protein: CASSLGLAGGNNEYFF. DNA of the CDR3: TGTGCCAGCAGCTTAGGGTTAGCGGGAGGAAACAATGAGTACTTCTTC.

This clonotype was picked up a small number of times. A much more abundant neighbour one base away suggests this may be a read error. The chain is built from TRBV6-6 and TRBJ2-3, with 11 bases matching TRBD1. The V and J ends lost 5 bases and 4 bases, in that order; junction bases with no gene match: 5. This CDR3 region has 15 residues. Per germline, CDR1 MNHNY and CDR2 SVGAGI (reference sequence). In DNA, the CDR3 is TGTGCCAGCAGTCCCCGGACAGGGGGCCCAGATACGCAGTATTTT. As protein: CASSPRTGGPDTQYF.